This entry concerns a single TCR beta chain. The data derive from a study of blood T cell repertoires in COVID-19. Study-level information: Acute and convalescent COVID-19 specimens originated in the United States, Italy and Spain.

Clones were sequenced by immunoSEQ multiplex PCR, and TCRdb holds only the in-frame ones, with some missing. This repertoire shows roughly 270,000 clones, about four fifths found once; its top ten account for over 4%. This study enrolled people aged about 18 to 90 from approximately 25 US geographic areas. Donors were grouped by their self-reported clinical history. Per the germline V gene, CDR1 is SEHNR and CDR2 is FQNEAQ (reference sequence). The CDR3 is made up of 17 amino acids. Germline trimming cut 3 bases from V and 3 bases from J; bases unmatched to any gene: 11. This clonotype was obtained from a man aged 35-49 years who had been exposed to COVID-19. The sample comprised PBMCs or T cells enriched from blood (not recorded which). The gene calls are TRBV7-9 and TRBJ2-7, with 10 bases that match TRBD1. The CDR3 DNA is TGTGCCAGCAGCTTTCGTTTGCGGGACAGGGGCGACTACGAGCAGTACTTC. Encoded protein: CASSFRLRDRGDYEQYF.